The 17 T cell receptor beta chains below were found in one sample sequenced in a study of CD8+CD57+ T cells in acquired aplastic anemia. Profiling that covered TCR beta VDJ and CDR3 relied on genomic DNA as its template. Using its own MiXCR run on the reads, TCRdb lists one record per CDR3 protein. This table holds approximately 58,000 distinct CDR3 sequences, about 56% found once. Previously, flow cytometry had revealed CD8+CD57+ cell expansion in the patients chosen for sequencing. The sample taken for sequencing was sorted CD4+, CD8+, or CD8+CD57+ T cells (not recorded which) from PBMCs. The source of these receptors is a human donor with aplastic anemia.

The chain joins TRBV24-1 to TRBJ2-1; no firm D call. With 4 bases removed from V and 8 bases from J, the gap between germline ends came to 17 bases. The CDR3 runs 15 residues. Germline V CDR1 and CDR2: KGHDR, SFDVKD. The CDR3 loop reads CATSEGSARVDEQFF. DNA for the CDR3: TGTGCCACCAGTGAGGGTTCAGCAAGAGTGGATGAGCAGTTCTTC.

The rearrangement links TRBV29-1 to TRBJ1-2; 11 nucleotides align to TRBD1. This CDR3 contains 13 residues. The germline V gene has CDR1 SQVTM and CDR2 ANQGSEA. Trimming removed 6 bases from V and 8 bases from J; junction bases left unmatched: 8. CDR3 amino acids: CSVSDRGPGGYTF. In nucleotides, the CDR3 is TGCAGCGTGTCGGACAGGGGGCCAGGAGGCTACACCTTC.

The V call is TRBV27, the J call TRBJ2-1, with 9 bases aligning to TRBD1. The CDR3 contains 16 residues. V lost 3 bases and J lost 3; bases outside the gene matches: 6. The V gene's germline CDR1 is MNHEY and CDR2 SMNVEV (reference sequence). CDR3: CASSFRGTGSYNEQFF. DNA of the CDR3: TGTGCCAGCAGTTTCAGGGGGACAGGGAGCTACAATGAGCAGTTCTTC.

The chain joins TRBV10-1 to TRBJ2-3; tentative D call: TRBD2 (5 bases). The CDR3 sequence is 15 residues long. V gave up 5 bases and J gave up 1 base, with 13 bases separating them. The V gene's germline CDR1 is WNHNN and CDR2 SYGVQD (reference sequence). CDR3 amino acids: CASSPGEQGTDTQYF. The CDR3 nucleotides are TGCGCCAGCAGTCCCGGGGAGCAGGGCACAGATACGCAGTATTTT.

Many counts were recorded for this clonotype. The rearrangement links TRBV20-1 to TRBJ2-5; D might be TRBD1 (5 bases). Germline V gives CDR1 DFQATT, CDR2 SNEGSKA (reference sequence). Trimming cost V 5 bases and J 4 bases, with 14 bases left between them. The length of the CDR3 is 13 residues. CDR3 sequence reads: CSAPKGFGETQYF. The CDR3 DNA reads TGCAGTGCTCCAAAGGGGTTCGGAGAGACCCAGTACTTC.

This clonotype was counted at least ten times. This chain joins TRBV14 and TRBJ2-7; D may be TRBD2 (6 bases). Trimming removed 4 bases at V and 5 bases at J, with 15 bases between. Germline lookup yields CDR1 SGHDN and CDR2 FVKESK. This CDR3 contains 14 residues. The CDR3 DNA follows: TGTGCCAGCAGCCGATCTGGAGCGGGCCACGAGCAGTACTTC. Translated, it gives CASSRSGAGHEQYF.

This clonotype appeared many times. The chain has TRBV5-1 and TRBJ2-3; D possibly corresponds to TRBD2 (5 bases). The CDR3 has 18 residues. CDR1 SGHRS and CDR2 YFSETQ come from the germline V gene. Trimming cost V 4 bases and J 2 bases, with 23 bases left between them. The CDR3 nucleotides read TGCGCCAGCAGCGACCCCCCGGGGTCCATATCAAACACAGATACGCAGTATTTT. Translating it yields CASSDPPGSISNTDTQYF.

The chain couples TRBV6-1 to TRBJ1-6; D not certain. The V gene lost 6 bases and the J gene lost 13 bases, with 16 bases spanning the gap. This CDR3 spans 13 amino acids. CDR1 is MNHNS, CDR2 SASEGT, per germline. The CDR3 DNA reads TGTGCCAGCAGCACCCAACCCCGTTCGCCCCTCCACTTT. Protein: CASSTQPRSPLHF.

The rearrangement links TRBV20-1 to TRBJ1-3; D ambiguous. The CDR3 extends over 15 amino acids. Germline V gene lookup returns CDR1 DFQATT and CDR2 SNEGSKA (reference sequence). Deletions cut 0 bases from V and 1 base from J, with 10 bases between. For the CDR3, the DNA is TGCAGTGCTAGAGATTCTTGGGGTTCTGGAAACACCATATATTTT. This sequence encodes CSARDSWGSGNTIYF.

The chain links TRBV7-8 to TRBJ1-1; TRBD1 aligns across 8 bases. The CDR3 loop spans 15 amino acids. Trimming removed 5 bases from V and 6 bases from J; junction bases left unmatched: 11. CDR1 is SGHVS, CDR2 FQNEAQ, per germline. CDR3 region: CASSLRRDRGSEAFF. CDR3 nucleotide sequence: TGTGCCAGCAGCCTCAGACGTGACAGGGGCTCTGAAGCTTTCTTT.

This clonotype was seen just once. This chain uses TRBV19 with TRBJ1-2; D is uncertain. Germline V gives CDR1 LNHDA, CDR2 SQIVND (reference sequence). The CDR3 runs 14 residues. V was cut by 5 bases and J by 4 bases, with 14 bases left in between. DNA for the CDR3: TGTGCCAGTAGTTCCCCGGACGGAATCTATGGCTACACCTTC. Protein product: CASSSPDGIYGYTF. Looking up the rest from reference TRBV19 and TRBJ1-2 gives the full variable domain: DGGITQSPKYLFRKEGQNVTLSCEQNLNHDAMYWYRQDPGQGLRLIYYSQIVNDFQKGDIAEGYSVSREKKESFPLTVTSAQKNPTAFYLCASSSPDGIYGYTFGSGTRLTVV.

The CDR3 region is CASSEAGGFDYGYTF. The DNA for the CDR3 is TGTGCCAGCAGTGAGGCAGGGGGCTTTGACTATGGCTACACCTTC. The genes are TRBV25-1 and TRBJ1-2; 8 nucleotides align to TRBD1. Germline trimming cut 3 bases from V and 3 bases from J; bases unmatched to any gene: 6. The CDR3 spans 15 residues. CDR1 is MGHDK and CDR2 is SYGVNS in the germline V gene.

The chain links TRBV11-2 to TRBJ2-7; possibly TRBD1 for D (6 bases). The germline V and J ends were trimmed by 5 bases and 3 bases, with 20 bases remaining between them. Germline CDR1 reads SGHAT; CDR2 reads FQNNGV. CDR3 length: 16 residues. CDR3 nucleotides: TGTGCCAGCAGCATCGACAGAACAGGGAAACTCTACGAGCAGTACTTC. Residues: CASSIDRTGKLYEQYF.

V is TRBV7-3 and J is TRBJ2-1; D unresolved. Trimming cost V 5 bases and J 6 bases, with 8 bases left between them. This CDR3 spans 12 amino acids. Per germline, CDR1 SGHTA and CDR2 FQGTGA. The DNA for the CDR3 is TGTGCCAGCAGCCAATACGGCAATGAGCAGTTCTTC. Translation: CASSQYGNEQFF.

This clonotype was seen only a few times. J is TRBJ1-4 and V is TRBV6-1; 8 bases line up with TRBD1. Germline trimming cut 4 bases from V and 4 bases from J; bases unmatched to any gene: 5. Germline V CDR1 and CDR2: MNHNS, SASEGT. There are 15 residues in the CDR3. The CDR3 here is CASSGGQAFNEKLFF. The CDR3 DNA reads TGTGCCAGCAGTGGGGGACAGGCATTTAATGAAAAACTGTTTTTT.

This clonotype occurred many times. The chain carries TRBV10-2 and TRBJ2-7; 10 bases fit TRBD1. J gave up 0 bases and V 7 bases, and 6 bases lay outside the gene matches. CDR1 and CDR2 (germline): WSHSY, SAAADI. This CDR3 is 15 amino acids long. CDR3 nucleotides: TGCGCCAGCAACGCCGGGACAGGGGTCTCCTACGAGCAGTACTTC. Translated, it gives CASNAGTGVSYEQYF.

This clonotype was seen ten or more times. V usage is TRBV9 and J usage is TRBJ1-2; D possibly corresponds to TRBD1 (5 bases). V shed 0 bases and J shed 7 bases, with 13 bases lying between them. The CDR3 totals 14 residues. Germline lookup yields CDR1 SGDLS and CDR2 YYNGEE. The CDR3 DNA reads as TGTGCCAGCAGCGTAGATGGGGGGGTGGGTGGCTACACCTTC. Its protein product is CASSVDGGVGGYTF.